The TCR beta chain described here comes from a study of T cells in Graves' hyperthyroidism and ophthalmopathy (dated by TCRdb to about 2019). Broadly, across the study: Peripheral blood samples were taken at the time of initial diagnosis, prior to any treatment. TCR V-J signatures able to tell the groups apart were searched for in a discovery cohort of 100 or so patients, of whom over 40 had Graves' ophthalmopathy and 57 had stable Graves' hyperthyroidism. Whether ophthalmopathy could be predicted prospectively was tested in an independent validation cohort made up of fewer than 20 hyperthyroidism patients plus 17 patients who later progressed to ophthalmopathy. The approximately 90 discovery patients were divided at random into training and test sets in a 7:3 ratio. Thyroid tissue and blood T-cell repertoires from more than 5 Graves' hyperthyroidism patients were also compared in the study. Following sampling, methimazole starting at 30 mg daily was given to hyperthyroidism patients, and high-dose intravenous methylprednisolone was given to ophthalmopathy patients. TCR Vbeta CDR3 sequencing of approximately 140 peripheral blood samples (43 ophthalmopathy, over 70 hyperthyroidism and roughly 17 progressor patients) is reported in the paper.

The TCR beta CDR3 regions were amplified from RNA transcripts. For the first round of RT-PCR on the TCR CDR3, the HTBI primer set was used together with the Qiagen OneStep RT-PCR kit. The libraries were constructed in a second round of multiplex PCR and then size-selected and purified. Sequencing of the libraries was done on an Illumina HiSeq2000 using paired-end 100 bp reads. For the original study's pipeline: SOAPnuke was used to process the raw data, removing reads that contained adapters or uncalled bases, had a mean Phred below 15, or lacked an exact match to the constant primer or identifier. COPE v1.2.5 was used to merge the high-quality paired reads, and each unique nucleotide sequence was defined as a clonotype. Clonotypes were aligned to IMGT TRBV, TRBD and TRBJ reference segments using MiTCR v1.1. The analysis included only V-J combinations with a frequency above 0.0001, which together covered 99.2% of the repertoires. The TCS score was defined as F50 (clonal expansion) divided by E x V (chaos), with BLOSUM62-based TCRdist calculated between CDR3 peptides within each V-J. Welch's t-statistics and random forest reduced 500 to 650 V-J features to fewer than 15, which were used in a naive Bayes classifier (R e1071). TCRdb applied fastp at Q25 and MiXCR to the public reads, then kept only in-frame beta chains. Each CDR3 protein appears once, grouped with its most common genes and DNA. It is TCRdb's table, rather than the study itself, that gives the V and J calls and clone size. The sample includes about 480,000 distinct CDR3 sequences, with around an eighth observed a single time. Around 17% of the sample is taken by the ten largest.

The sample holds many counts of this clonotype. The antigen this receptor binds is unknown. No quality values exist for individual bases; no much larger clone is one base distant. Graves' hyperthyroidism was defined as stable when no progression to ophthalmopathy occurred over 18 months of follow-up. The hyperthyroidism patients were between 18 and 65 years old and newly diagnosed, with a disease duration of less than 2 months. The study excluded patients with uncontrolled infections, other autoimmune diseases, pregnancy or lactation. Diagnoses relied on clinical symptoms, serum thyroxine and TRAb, thyroid ultrasound and orbital computed tomography. PBMCs were separated from under 11 ml of fresh peripheral blood using Ficoll-Paque density gradient centrifugation. Total RNA was extracted with Trizol reagent, and quality was checked on an Agilent 2100 Bioanalyzer. Deletion took 4 bases off V and 4 bases off J, with a span of 17 bases between the germline ends. CDR1 and CDR2, per the germline V gene (reference sequence), are GTSNPN and SVGIG. The CDR3 starts with the cysteine, ends with the phenylalanine, and has 14 residues. Only CDR3 DNA remains: 42 bases, in frame from the first base.

The investigation overall reported the following: In validation, the model predicted progression to ophthalmopathy with over 65% sensitivity and over 72% specificity, a median of approximately 6.7 months before onset. A model built on a 13 V-J signature distinguished ophthalmopathy from stable hyperthyroidism, reaching over 85% sensitivity and around 82% specificity in cross-validation and 80%/75% in testing. Blood samples also contained most of the expanded thyroid clonotypes (frequency above 0.001), which suggests that blood repertoires may reflect thyroid immune responses. No statistical method was used to fix the sample size in advance, and group allocation was not hidden from the investigators.

Recombination linked TRBV30 to TRBJ2-7; the D segment might be TRBD1 or TRBD2, since each matches 5 bases. The sample comprised blood. The receptor was derived from a woman aged 18-29 years with Graves' hyperthyroidism. The DNA sequence is given as TGTGCCTGGACCCCCGGGACGGCCCCTTACGAGCAGTACTTC. It translates as CAWTPGTAPYEQYF.